These T cell receptor beta chains were read from a single sample in a study of blood T cells in healthy people across ages. One entry per CDR3 protein results from TCRdb running MiXCR on the 5' RACE reads. The sample includes approximately 900,000 distinct CDR3 sequences, roughly 52% of them seen just once. Sequencing was carried out using blood. These receptors were obtained from a man aged 30 to 45 in good health. Each CDR3 is given with its conserved first and last residue. Fields, in order: clone size, J gene, CDR3 length, V gene, D gene, CDR3 DNA, CDR3 protein. D genes are given only for firm matches. Not every row has a clone size; where given, it reads once, few, many or a size class.

- TRBJ1-2 14 TRBV4-1 TRBD1 TGCGCCAGCAGCCAAGCCCAGGGGGCATATGGCTACACCTTC CASSQAQGAYGYTF
few TRBJ1-2 16 TRBV10-3 - TGTGCCATCAGTGAATCCGGGACACCCATCCAATATGGCTACACCTTC CAISESGTPIQYGYTF
- TRBJ1-4 15 TRBV6-6 TRBD1 TGTGCCAGCAGTGCTAACAGGGGGTTCGGTGAAAAACTGTTTTTT CASSANRGFGEKLFF
- TRBJ2-2 15 TRBV6-5 - TGTGCCAGCAGTTACTCGGAGACAGCCACCGGGGAGCTGTTTTTT CASSYSETATGELFF
- TRBJ1-1 14 TRBV28 - TGTGCCAGCAGGCCGACACGGGGGGCGGCTGAAGCTTTCTTT CASRPTRGAAEAFF
few TRBJ1-2 13 TRBV12-3/TRBV12-4 - TGTGCCAGCAGTAGAGGTGGTCCTTATGGCTACACCTTC CASSRGGPYGYTF
- TRBJ2-7 15 TRBV20-1 - TGCAGTGCTAGAGATCTGGCAATAAGATTCCACGAGCAGTACTTC CSARDLAIRFHEQYF
few TRBJ1-2 12 TRBV6-2/TRBV6-3 - TGTGCCAGCGGAACCATTAACTATGGCTACACCTTC CASGTINYGYTF
- TRBJ2-7 13 TRBV5-5 - TGTGCCAGCACTGTGGGATCGGAGTACAAGCAGTACTTC CASTVGSEYKQYF
few TRBJ1-4 16 TRBV7-9 TRBD1 TGTGCCAGCAGCTTAGCTACGGGACAGGGAAGAGAAAAACTGTTTTTT CASSLATGQGREKLFF
- TRBJ1-4 14 TRBV12-3/TRBV12-4 - TGTGCCAGCAGTTTAGCGCCCTACTCGGAAAAACTGTTTTTT CASSLAPYSEKLFF
few TRBJ1-2 14 TRBV10-3 TRBD1 TGTGCCATCACCGGGACAGGGCCCAACTATGGCTACACCTTC CAITGTGPNYGYTF
- TRBJ1-1 13 TRBV7-2 - TGTGCCAGCAGCTCTAGGGGGAGCACTGAAGCTTTCTTT CASSSRGSTEAFF
- TRBJ1-6 14 TRBV3-1 - TGTGCCAGCAGCCCTCGGGACCGGAATTCACCCCTCCACTTT CASSPRDRNSPLHF
- TRBJ1-6 15 TRBV12-3/TRBV12-4 - TGTGCCAGCAGCTTGGGCGGGGGGGCCAATTCACCCCTCCACTTT CASSLGGGANSPLHF
few TRBJ2-7 14 TRBV6-1 - TGTGCCAGCAGTGAGGGACCCGGGGCCTACGAGCAGTACTTC CASSEGPGAYEQYF
- TRBJ1-1 12 TRBV30 TRBD1 TGTGCCTGGGACAGGGGGAACACTGAAGCTTTCTTT CAWDRGNTEAFF
once TRBJ2-1 15 TRBV20-1 - TGCAGTGCTAGACCCGCCCGGGGAGGAGACTACGAGCAGTTCTTC CSARPARGGDYEQFF
- TRBJ1-1 16 TRBV7-9 - TGTGCCAGCAGCCTCGGTGGGTATGGGCTCGGCACTGAAGCTTTCTTT CASSLGGYGLGTEAFF
few TRBJ2-1 15 TRBV20-1 - TGCAGTGCCAATTCGGACGCGAGCTCCTACAATGAGCAGTTCTTC CSANSDASSYNEQFF
- TRBJ1-2 16 TRBV11-3 TRBD1 TGTGCCAGCAGCTTAGTTCTGTCAGGGGGAATCTATGGCTACACCTTC CASSLVLSGGIYGYTF
- TRBJ2-1 16 TRBV4-1 TRBD2 TGCGCCAGCAGCCTGTCCGGGACTAGCAGTTTCAATGAGCAGTTCTTC CASSLSGTSSFNEQFF
few TRBJ2-3 15 TRBV7-2 - TGTGCCAGCAGCCAAGACAATTTCGCCACAGATACGCAGTATTTT CASSQDNFATDTQYF
- TRBJ2-1 15 TRBV6-5 - TGTGCCTGCAGTCTACAGGTTCCCCTGAACAATGAGCAGTTCTTC CACSLQVPLNNEQFF
- TRBJ1-2 14 TRBV30 - TGTGCCTGGAGTCCAAGTTACAGGGTTCAAGGCTACACCTTC CAWSPSYRVQGYTF
- TRBJ1-1 18 TRBV4-1 TRBD1 TGCGCCAGCAGCCAAGAAATTCTTCTAATGGGGACAGACACTGAAGCTTTCTTT CASSQEILLMGTDTEAFF
- TRBJ2-2 14 TRBV6-5 - TGTGCCAGCAGTTACGCCACGAACACCGGGGAGCTGTTTTTT CASSYATNTGELFF
many TRBJ2-5 10 TRBV10-3 - TGTGCCATCCCTGGAGAGACCCAGTACTTC CAIPGETQYF